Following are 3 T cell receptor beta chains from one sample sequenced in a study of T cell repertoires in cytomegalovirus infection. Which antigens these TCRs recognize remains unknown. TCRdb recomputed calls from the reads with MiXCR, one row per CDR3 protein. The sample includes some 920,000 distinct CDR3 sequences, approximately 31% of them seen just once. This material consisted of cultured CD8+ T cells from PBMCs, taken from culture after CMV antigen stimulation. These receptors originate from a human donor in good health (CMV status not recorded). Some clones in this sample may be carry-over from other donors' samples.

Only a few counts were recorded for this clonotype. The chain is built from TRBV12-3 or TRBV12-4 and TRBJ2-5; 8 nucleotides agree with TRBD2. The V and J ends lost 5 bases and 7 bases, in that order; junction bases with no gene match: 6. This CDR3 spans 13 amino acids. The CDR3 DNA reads TGTGCCAGCAGTCCGGGAGGGGGGGGGACCCAGTACTTC. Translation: CASSPGGGGTQYF.

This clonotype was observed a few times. CDR3 in amino acids: CSARSGLAGGMGANVLTF. CDR3 nucleotides: TGCAGTGCTCGCTCCGGGTTAGCGGGGGGGATGGGGGCCAACGTCCTGACTTTC. The chain is built from TRBV20-1 and TRBJ2-6, with 11 positions matching TRBD2. The length of the CDR3 is 18 residues. Germline CDR1 is DFQATT and CDR2 is SNEGSKA (reference sequence). Germline trimming cut 5 bases from V and 4 bases from J; bases unmatched to any gene: 13.

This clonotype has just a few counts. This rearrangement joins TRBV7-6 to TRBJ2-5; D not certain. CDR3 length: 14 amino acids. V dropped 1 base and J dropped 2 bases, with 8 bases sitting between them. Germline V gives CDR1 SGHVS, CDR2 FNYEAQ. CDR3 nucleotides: TGTGCCAGCAGCTTAGGGCTTTTTCAAGAGACCCAGTACTTC. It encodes CASSLGLFQETQYF.